This TCR beta chain was obtained from a study of vaccination and CD4 T cells after COVID-19. Study-wide context: Each control culture was treated with a CEFX pool, an HIV-1 Nef pool, or no peptide.

An Oncomine TCR Beta short-read assay was used to sequence the DNA from cultured CD4+ T cells. Using its own MiXCR run on the PCR reads, TCRdb lists one record per CDR3 protein. The sample carries fewer than 25,000 distinct CDR3 sequences, 30% recorded once. Indicated time point: late sampling 161 to 241 days after vaccination in three convalescent patients. Treatment of the sample: roughly 10-day PBMC culture with coronavirus spike peptide pools or control peptides (ViraFEST assay). PBMCs, plated at about 2 million per well, were grown in the presence of 9.5 to 10 IU/ml IL-2 and roughly 10 ug/ml peptide pools. The V gene's germline CDR1 is MNHEY and CDR2 SMNVEV (reference sequence). V gave up 7 bases and J gave up 6 bases; unmatched junction bases: 8. The CDR3 spans 13 residues. With regard to this clonotype: The antigen remains unidentified.

The rearrangement joins TRBV27 to TRBJ2-7, with 8 positions matching TRBD2. Specimen: CD4+ T cells from blood, cultured in vitro, collected about 7 months after SARS-CoV-2 vaccination. The sequence derives from a human donor who had recovered from COVID-19. The CDR3 reads CASKRSGGGEQYF. CDR3 in DNA: TGTGCCAGCAAACGTTCGGGGGGGGGCGAGCAGTACTTC.